Below are 20 T cell receptor beta chains sequenced from a single sample in a study of blood T cells in healthy people across ages. Combining a sample-barcoded 5' primer with a J-beta primer mix, a second PCR ran for roughly 6 to 12 cycles. MiXCR, run by TCRdb on the 5' RACE reads, gives a single entry per CDR3 protein. The table has over a million distinct CDR3 sequences, roughly 60% seen once. The source material was blood. The origin of the receptors is a man aged 18-30 years in good health.

This clonotype appeared a single time. The chain couples TRBV16 to TRBJ1-1; D gene uncertain. The CDR3 has 12 residues. Germline lookup yields CDR1 KGHSY and CDR2 FQNENV. V shed 8 bases and J shed 5 bases, with 12 bases lying between them. CDR3 bases: TGTGCCAGCGGGCGGGGATTTACTGAAGCTTTCTTT. This sequence encodes CASGRGFTEAFF.

This clonotype was counted between two and nine times. V is TRBV20-1 and J is TRBJ2-7; D might be TRBD1 (5 bases). This CDR3 has 13 amino acids. V lost 6 bases to trimming and J lost 3 bases, with 15 bases between them. Germline values: CDR1 DFQATT, CDR2 SNEGSKA (reference sequence). CDR3 in DNA: TGCAGTGCCGAGACAGAGGACATCTACGAGCAGTACTTC. It codes for CSAETEDIYEQYF.

This rearrangement joins TRBV10-3 to TRBJ2-6; D unclear. The germline V and J ends were trimmed by 2 bases and 0 bases, with 11 bases remaining between them. Germline-derived CDR1 and CDR2 are ENHRY and SYGVKD. The CDR3 spans 17 residues. The CDR3 loop is CAISETDVNSGANVLTF. CDR3 nucleotides: TGTGCCATCAGTGAGACAGACGTCAACTCTGGGGCCAACGTCCTGACTTTC.

This sequence joins TRBV4-1 and TRBJ2-1, with TRBD2 matching over 13 bases. The length of the CDR3 is 13 residues. In germline, CDR1 is MGHRA, CDR2 YSYEKL. Trimming cost V 1 base and J 14 bases; bases outside gene matches: 2. CDR3 sequence reads: CASSQGTSGSEFF. The CDR3 coding sequence is TGCGCCAGCAGCCAAGGGACTAGCGGGAGTGAGTTCTTC.

V is TRBV20-1 and J is TRBJ1-2; the match to TRBD1 covers 9 bases. Germline V gene lookup returns CDR1 DFQATT and CDR2 SNEGSKA (reference sequence). Trimming removed 0 bases from V and 7 bases from J; junction bases left unmatched: 9. This CDR3 region has 15 residues. CDR3 in amino acids: CSARDPGQGLSGYTF. CDR3 DNA: TGCAGTGCTAGAGATCCAGGACAGGGGTTGAGTGGCTACACCTTC.

The V and J genes are TRBV20-1 and TRBJ2-4; tentative D call: TRBD2 (5 bases). This CDR3 is built from 13 residues. The V gene lost 2 bases and the J gene lost 2 bases, with 7 bases spanning the gap. Germline assignment: CDR1 DFQATT and CDR2 SNEGSKA (reference sequence). Here the CDR3 DNA reads TGCAGTGCTAGAACGGGGACCAAAAACATTCAGTACTTC. Translation gives CSARTGTKNIQYF.

The gene calls are TRBV29-1 and TRBJ2-7, with D perhaps given as TRBD1 or TRBD2 (5 bases each). Germline CDR1 SQVTM, CDR2 ANQGSEA. V was trimmed by 6 bases and J by 0 bases, leaving 12 bases between them. The CDR3 covers 13 residues. DNA for the CDR3: TGCAGCGTCCGGGACCCGAGCTCCTACGAGCAGTACTTC. Its protein product is CSVRDPSSYEQYF.

The chain links TRBV12-3 or TRBV12-4 to TRBJ2-5, with TRBD2 identical over 10 bases. V lost 6 bases and J lost 3; bases outside the gene matches: 7. This CDR3 has 15 residues. The chain's CDR3 is CASSPILAGKETQYF. CDR3 sequence (DNA): TGTGCCAGCAGCCCGATACTAGCGGGAAAAGAGACCCAGTACTTC.

The chain links TRBV5-1 to TRBJ2-1; D is ambiguous. The CDR3 consists of 18 residues. Germline assignment: CDR1 SGHRS and CDR2 YFSETQ. V lost 1 base, J lost 0 bases, and 17 bases lay in between. The CDR3 coding sequence is TGCGCCAGCAGCTTGTCGGAGTGCCAGTGGAGCTCCTACAATGAGCAGTTCTTC. Translation gives CASSLSECQWSSYNEQFF.

This clonotype was seen a few times. The V gene is TRBV7-9, the J gene TRBJ1-4; no firm D call. There are 15 residues in the CDR3. Germline CDR1 is SEHNR and CDR2 is FQNEAQ (reference sequence). Deletions cut 5 bases from V and 0 bases from J, with 10 bases between. CDR3 nucleotides: TGTGCCAGCAGCCCTCCCTACGCAACTAATGAAAAACTGTTTTTT. Residues: CASSPPYATNEKLFF. The full variable domain, in which reference TRBV7-9 and TRBJ1-4 provide the parts outside the CDR3, is DTGVSQNPRHKITKRGQNVTFRCDPISEHNRLYWYRQTLGQGPEFLTYFQNEAQLEKSRLLSDRFSAERPKGSFSTLEIQRTEQGDSAMYLCASSPPYATNEKLFFGSGTQLSVL.

This clonotype has a handful of counts. The chain recombines TRBV29-1 with TRBJ2-5, with unresolved D. CDR1 and CDR2 (germline): SQVTM, ANQGSEA. This CDR3 is built from 14 residues. V lost 6 bases and J 5 bases, leaving 19 bases between the germline ends. CDR3 residues: CSVREASNYETQYF. DNA of the CDR3: TGCAGCGTCCGAGAGGCTAGTAATTATGAGACCCAGTACTTC.

About this clonotype: Germline and junction disagree at one end, which may indicate a read error. The rearrangement joins TRBV20-1 to TRBJ1-1; D is ambiguous. The CDR3 contains 13 residues. Germline V gene sequence: CDR1 DFQATT, CDR2 SNEGSKA (reference sequence). The CDR3 DNA is TGCAGTGCTAGGAGGCCCAGCAACACGGAAGCTTTCTTT. It yields the protein CSARRPSNTEAFF.

The V and J genes are TRBV7-2 and TRBJ2-4, with D maybe TRBD1 (5 bases). The CDR3 is made up of 15 amino acids. Germline CDR1 and CDR2: SGHTA and FQGNSA. V lost 5 bases and J lost 6, with 17 bases in between. Written as DNA, the CDR3 is TGTGCCAGCAGCCCACTGGCAGGGCCCCCAAACATTCAGTACTTC. Translating it yields CASSPLAGPPNIQYF.

This clonotype has only a few counts. The rearrangement uses TRBV7-2 and TRBJ2-5; the match to TRBD1 covers 7 bases. Germline CDR1 reads SGHTA; CDR2 reads FQGNSA. CDR3 size: 15 residues. Trimming at V came to 1 base and at J to 3 bases, leaving 5 bases not matched to a gene. The CDR3, as DNA: TGTGCCAGCAGCTTAGTTACAGGGGTTGAAGAGACCCAGTACTTC. This gives the protein CASSLVTGVEETQYF.

The chain is built from TRBV30 and TRBJ2-7, with TRBD2 matching over 10 bases. Germline V gene lookup returns CDR1 GTSNPN and CDR2 SVGIG (reference sequence). J lost 2 bases, V lost 1 base, and 11 bases had no gene match. The CDR3 is 17 residues long. CDR3 DNA: TGTGCCTGGAGTGGGGGACTAGCGCCTCTCGTCCCCTACGAGCAGTACTTC. This encodes CAWSGGLAPLVPYEQYF.

The chain couples TRBV9 to TRBJ2-5; maybe TRBD2 (6 bases). CDR3 size: 16 residues. Germline V gene data show CDR1 as SGDLS and CDR2 as YYNGEE. The ends were cut back, 3 bases at V and 4 bases at J, with 19 bases in the middle. Here the CDR3 reads CASSALPWRVGETQYF. CDR3 nucleotide sequence: TGTGCCAGCAGCGCCCTGCCTTGGAGGGTTGGAGAGACCCAGTACTTC.

The chain has TRBV4-3 and TRBJ2-3; D call uncertain. This CDR3 region has 14 residues. V shed 1 base and J shed 6 bases, with 11 bases lying between them. Germline V lookup: CDR1 LGHNA, CDR2 YSLEER. DNA of the CDR3: TGCGCCAGCAGCCAAGTCTATTCAGTGGATACGCAGTATTTT. Protein product: CASSQVYSVDTQYF.

This chain uses TRBV4-3 with TRBJ2-1; 9 nucleotides agree with TRBD2. The CDR3 covers 15 residues. The J segment lost 13 bases and the V segment lost 1 base, leaving 11 bases of the junction unmatched. In germline, CDR1 is LGHNA, CDR2 YSLEER. The CDR3, as DNA: TGCGCCAGCAGCCAAGCCCTAGCGGGGCGGGAGACCCAGTTCTTC. It encodes CASSQALAGRETQFF.

The CDR3 region is CASSPLGQDPTDTQYF. The CDR3, as DNA: TGTGCCAGCAGCCCATTGGGACAGGACCCCACAGATACGCAGTATTTT. This sequence joins TRBV7-2 and TRBJ2-3; 8 bases map to TRBD1. Germline V CDR1 and CDR2: SGHTA, FQGNSA. The V and J ends lost 5 bases and 2 bases, in that order; junction bases with no gene match: 9. The CDR3 has 16 residues.

The chain uses TRBV29-1 and TRBJ2-1; D gene unclear. The CDR3 extends over 13 amino acids. Per the germline V gene, CDR1 is SQVTM and CDR2 is ANQGSEA. V shed 8 bases and J shed 8 bases, with 19 bases lying between them. CDR3 region: CSLFGVRGDEQFF. The CDR3 DNA reads TGCAGCCTGTTTGGGGTCCGAGGCGATGAGCAGTTCTTC.